Shown below are 14 T cell receptor beta chains from a single sample sequenced in a study of early T cells in non-severe SARS-CoV-2 infection. TCRdb itself ran the 5' RACE reads through MiXCR, one entry per CDR3 protein. The sample lists some 60,000 distinct CDR3 sequences, roughly 12% occurring once. The specimen was whole blood, collected at baseline. The receptor set was obtained from an adult who was a healthcare worker with PCR-confirmed SARS-CoV-2 infection or an uninfected control (not recorded which).

V and J are TRBV9 and TRBJ2-1; TRBD1 aligns across 8 bases. Unmatched junction bases numbered 4, after V lost 0 bases and J lost 5 bases. This CDR3 has 15 residues. Germline assignment: CDR1 SGDLS and CDR2 YYNGEE. The CDR3: CASSVGSGGHNEQFF. The CDR3 coding sequence is TGTGCCAGCAGCGTAGGCTCAGGGGGCCACAATGAGCAGTTCTTC.

The chain uses TRBV6-6 and TRBJ1-1; 9 bases map to TRBD1. The V gene end was trimmed by 5 bases and the J gene end by 6 bases; junction bases not matched to a gene: 10. This CDR3 is built from 15 residues. Germline loops: CDR1 MNHNY, CDR2 SVGAGI (reference sequence). CDR3 residues: CASSPWTDRGAEAFF. CDR3 DNA sequence: TGTGCCAGCAGTCCATGGACGGACAGGGGAGCTGAAGCTTTCTTT.

This clonotype has just a few counts. The chain links TRBV7-9 to TRBJ2-5, with D possibly TRBD1 on 5 matching bases. The V end was cut by 0 bases, the J end by 6 bases, with 14 bases between. This CDR3 region has 15 residues. CDR1 and CDR2 (germline): SEHNR, FQNEAQ (reference sequence). The CDR3 sequence is CASSLAQGSVKTQYF. As DNA, the CDR3 is TGTGCCAGCAGCTTAGCCCAGGGATCCGTCAAGACCCAGTACTTC.

The chain combines TRBV5-4 with TRBJ2-5; D gene unclear. Per germline, CDR1 SGHNT and CDR2 YYREEE (reference sequence). This CDR3 has 13 amino acids. Trimming cost V 3 bases and J 1 base, with 7 bases left between them. In nucleotides, the CDR3 is TGTGCCAGCAGCTATGAGAGCCAAGAGACCCAGTACTTC. Its translation: CASSYESQETQYF.

This chain connects TRBV4-2 to TRBJ1-4, with 9 bases lining up with TRBD1. The V gene end was trimmed by 0 bases and the J gene end by 9 bases; junction bases not matched to a gene: 8. Germline V gives CDR1 LGHNA, CDR2 YNFKEQ. This CDR3 comprises 16 residues. The DNA of the CDR3 is TGTGCCAGCAGCCAAGAAAGTACGGGACAGGGCCAAAAACTGTTTTTT. Protein: CASSQESTGQGQKLFF.

This clonotype was counted between two and nine times. The genes are TRBV2 and TRBJ2-1; 8 positions match TRBD1. From germline, CDR1 is SNHLY and CDR2 FYNNEI. V shed 0 bases and J 0 bases; nucleotides not matched to a gene: 1. The CDR3 contains 16 residues. CDR3 protein: CASSEAGTGSYNEQFF. CDR3 nucleotide sequence: TGTGCCAGCAGTGAAGCTGGGACAGGCTCCTACAATGAGCAGTTCTTC.

This clonotype was detected ten times or more. The chain carries TRBV7-9 and TRBJ1-1; D call uncertain. Trimming left V 5 bases short and J 3 bases short, with 7 bases between. The CDR3 has 12 residues. Per the germline V gene, CDR1 is SEHNR and CDR2 is FQNEAQ (reference sequence). In DNA, the CDR3 is TGTGCCAGCAGCCCATGGGACACTGAAGCTTTCTTT. Translation gives CASSPWDTEAFF. Full variable domain (outside the CDR3, taken from reference TRBV7-9 and TRBJ1-1): DTGVSQNPRHKITKRGQNVTFRCDPISEHNRLYWYRQTLGQGPEFLTYFQNEAQLEKSRLLSDRFSAERPKGSFSTLEIQRTEQGDSAMYLCASSPWDTEAFFGQGTRLTVV.

This clonotype occurred a few times. The chain joins TRBV7-6 to TRBJ2-1, with D tentatively TRBD2 (5 bases). Trimming cost V 1 base and J 4 bases, with 8 bases left between them. The CDR3 is made up of 14 amino acids. Germline CDR1 and CDR2: SGHVS and FNYEAQ. CDR3: CASSLGSGYNEQFF. In nucleotides, the CDR3 is TGTGCCAGCAGCTTAGGGAGCGGATACAATGAGCAGTTCTTC. Looking up the rest from reference TRBV7-6 and TRBJ2-1 gives the full variable domain: GAGVSQSPRYKVTKRGQDVALRCDPISGHVSLYWYRQALGQGPEFLTYFNYEAQQDKSGLPNDRFSAERPEGSISTLTIQRTEQRDSAMYRCASSLGSGYNEQFFGPGTRLTVL.

The gene calls are TRBV27 and TRBJ2-7; unclear D gene. This CDR3 has 13 residues. CDR1 and CDR2 (germline): MNHEY, SMNVEV (reference sequence). V lost 6 bases and J lost 2, with 11 bases in between. CDR3 coding DNA: TGTGCCAGCAGCCTAGGACGCACCTACGAGCAGTACTTC. This sequence encodes CASSLGRTYEQYF.

The CDR3 is CASTFPGGNTIYF. For the CDR3, the DNA is TGTGCCAGCACCTTCCCTGGAGGAAACACCATATATTTT. This rearrangement joins TRBV6-5 to TRBJ1-3; D is ambiguous. The germline V and J ends were trimmed by 7 bases and 4 bases, with 11 bases remaining between them. Germline CDR1 and CDR2: MNHEY and SVGAGI. The CDR3 totals 13 residues.

The CDR3 sequence is CSARDPSDQETQYF. In nucleotides, the CDR3 is TGCAGTGCTAGAGATCCCAGCGACCAAGAGACCCAGTACTTC. The chain employs TRBV20-1 and TRBJ2-5, with D unclear. V gave up 0 bases and J gave up 0 bases, with 8 bases separating them. The germline gives CDR1 DFQATT, CDR2 SNEGSKA (reference sequence). The CDR3 length is 14 residues.

This clonotype came up a few times. This chain joins TRBV28 and TRBJ2-7, with 8 bases that match TRBD1. Germline CDR1 and CDR2: MDHEN and SYDVKM. The CDR3 totals 12 residues. The V and J ends lost 4 bases and 6 bases, in that order; junction bases with no gene match: 2. CDR3 protein: CASSSTGVEQYF. As DNA, the CDR3 is TGTGCCAGCAGTTCGACAGGGGTCGAGCAGTACTTC.

This clonotype turned up a few times. This sequence joins TRBV20-1 and TRBJ2-7; unclear D gene. Germline V gene lookup returns CDR1 DFQATT and CDR2 SNEGSKA (reference sequence). Trimming cost V 1 base and J 2 bases, with 6 bases left between them. The CDR3 contains 12 residues. Here the CDR3 DNA reads TGCAGTGCTAGAGGGGTGGCCTACGAGCAGTACTTC. Protein product: CSARGVAYEQYF.

This clonotype has at least ten counts. The chain has TRBV21-1 and TRBJ1-2. TRBV21-1 is listed as a pseudogene. The CDR3 totals 16 residues. The CDR3 is CASSKEIKTATYGYTF. The DNA for the CDR3 is TGTGCCAGCAGCAAAGAAATAAAGACAGCTACCTATGGCTACACCTTC.